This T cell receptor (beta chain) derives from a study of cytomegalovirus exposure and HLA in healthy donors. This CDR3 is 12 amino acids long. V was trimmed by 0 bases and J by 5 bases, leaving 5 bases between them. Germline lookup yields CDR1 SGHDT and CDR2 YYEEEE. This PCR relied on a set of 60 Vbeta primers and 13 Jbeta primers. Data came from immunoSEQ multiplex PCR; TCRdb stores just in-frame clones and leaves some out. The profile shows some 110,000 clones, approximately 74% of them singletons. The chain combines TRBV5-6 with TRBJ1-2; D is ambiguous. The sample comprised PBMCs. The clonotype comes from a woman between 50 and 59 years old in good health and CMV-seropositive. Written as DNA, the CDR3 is TGTGCCAGCAGCTTGGCAGAATATGGCTACACCTTC. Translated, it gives CASSLAEYGYTF.